One and the same sample provided the 17 T cell receptor beta chains below, sequenced in a study of OX40 agonist ivuxolimab in advanced cancers. Sequencing used immunoSEQ multiplex PCR; TCRdb keeps in-frame clones, though not all of them. The data hold 78,000 or so clones, with around 84% observed a single time. The sequences come from CD4+ or CD8+ T cells sorted from blood, collected in a trial of the OX40 agonist ivuxolimab. These receptors all come from an adult with an advanced solid tumor such as melanoma, head and neck, liver or kidney cancer.

This chain uses TRBV5-1 with TRBJ1-1; 12 nucleotides align to TRBD1. The length of the CDR3 is 14 residues. CDR1 SGHRS and CDR2 YFSETQ come from the germline V gene. Trimming took 4 bases from V and 11 from J; bases not matched to a gene: 9. CDR3 DNA: TGCGCCAGCAGCGGAATGGGACAGGGGGCTTGGGCTTTCTTT. It translates to CASSGMGQGAWAFF. Together with reference TRBV5-1 and TRBJ1-1, the CDR3 gives the full variable domain: KAGVTQTPRYLIKTRGQQVTLSCSPISGHRSVSWYQQTPGQGLQFLFEYFSETQRNKGNFPGRFSGRQFSNSRSEMNVSTLELGDSALYLCASSGMGQGAWAFFGQGTRLTVV.

This clone appeared a single time. J is TRBJ2-7 and V is TRBV6-5; D is undetermined. CDR1 MNHEY and CDR2 SVGAGI come from the germline V gene. This CDR3 contains 15 residues. V dropped 4 bases and J dropped 3 bases, with 16 bases sitting between them. CDR3 nucleotide sequence: TGTGCCAGCAGTTCCTACTCATTAGGTCGCTACGAGCAGTACTTC. This codes for CASSSYSLGRYEQYF.

The chain combines TRBV28 with TRBJ2-7; D possibly corresponds to TRBD1 (5 bases). CDR3 length: 19 amino acids. The germline gives CDR1 MDHEN, CDR2 SYDVKM. V lost 6 bases to trimming and J lost 4 bases, with 31 bases between them. CDR3 DNA: TGTGCCAGCAGCTACTACCACCTCCGGTTAAGGGGTATCGAGTACGAGCAGTACTTC. It specifies CASSYYHLRLRGIEYEQYF.

V and J are TRBV18 and TRBJ2-7; 7 bases agree with TRBD1. J lost 3 bases, V lost 3 bases, and 5 bases had no gene match. The CDR3 covers 14 residues. Germline V gene data show CDR1 as KGHSH and CDR2 as LQKENI. The CDR3 sequence: CASSPRDSDYEQYF. The CDR3 region has the DNA TGTGCCAGCTCACCCCGGGACAGTGACTACGAGCAGTACTTC.

V usage is TRBV15 and J usage is TRBJ2-7, with 11 bases that match TRBD2. Germline-derived CDR1 and CDR2 are LNHNV and YYDKDF (reference sequence). Losses at the gene ends were 4 bases for V and 6 bases for J; bases not matched to a gene: 5. The CDR3 consists of 14 residues. The CDR3 protein is CATSNSGTSGEQYF. In DNA form, the CDR3 reads TGTGCCACCAGCAACTCCGGGACTAGCGGCGAGCAGTACTTC.

The chain has TRBV2 and TRBJ1-5; 8 bases fit TRBD1. Trimming took 5 bases from V and 6 from J; bases not matched to a gene: 9. The CDR3 is 15 amino acids. In germline, CDR1 is SNHLY, CDR2 FYNNEI. The CDR3 nucleotides read TGTGCCAGCAGTTTCGACAGGGGTGAAGTTCAGCCCCAGCATTTT. It specifies CASSFDRGEVQPQHF.

V gene TRBV18 combines with J gene TRBJ2-5; D might be TRBD2 (5 bases). Germline CDR1 KGHSH, CDR2 LQKENI. CDR3 length: 14 residues. V was clipped by 0 bases and J by 5 bases, with 10 bases between them. Written as DNA, the CDR3 is TGTGCCAGCTCACCACCCGAGACGGGGGAGACCCAGTACTTC. Amino acids: CASSPPETGETQYF.

The V call is TRBV5-6, the J call TRBJ2-1; D is possibly TRBD1 (6 bases). The CDR3 contains 14 residues. V was trimmed by 2 bases and J by 8 bases, leaving 14 bases between them. The germline CDR1 and CDR2 sequences are SGHDT and YYEEEE. DNA for the CDR3: TGTGCCAGCAGCTTATTACAGGGAATGGATGAGCAGTTCTTC. Residues: CASSLLQGMDEQFF.

In DNA, the CDR3 is TGCAGCGGGGAACAGGGCTACTACAATGAGCAGTTCTTC. It yields the protein CSGEQGYYNEQFF. The chain uses TRBV29-1 and TRBJ2-1, with TRBD1 as a possible D gene (6 bases). The germline V and J ends were trimmed by 7 bases and 3 bases, with 13 bases remaining between them. This CDR3 region has 13 residues. Germline CDR1 and CDR2: SQVTM and ANQGSEA.

This chain connects TRBV4-2 to TRBJ1-2; 7 nucleotides agree with TRBD1. CDR1 and CDR2 from the germline V gene are LGHNA and YNFKEQ. The trim removed 7 bases at V and 4 bases at J, leaving 9 bases unmatched. The CDR3 is 14 amino acids. Here the CDR3 reads CASIFTGVGYGYTF. The CDR3 region has the DNA TGTGCCAGCATCTTTACAGGGGTAGGCTATGGCTACACCTTC.

This clone occurred once. The rearrangement links TRBV28 to TRBJ1-2; the D gene is possibly TRBD1 (6 bases). Germline CDR1 and CDR2: MDHEN and SYDVKM. Trimming pared 4 bases from V and 0 bases from J, leaving 15 bases between. There are 16 residues in the CDR3. The chain's CDR3 is CASSSDPSGANYGYTF. The CDR3 DNA reads TGTGCCAGCAGTTCGGACCCTTCAGGGGCTAACTATGGCTACACCTTC.

This clone was counted only a few times. The chain couples TRBV2 to TRBJ2-7, with a possible D match to TRBD2 (6 bases). This CDR3 spans 16 amino acids. The germline gives CDR1 SNHLY, CDR2 FYNNEI. V gave up 6 bases and J gave up 1 base, with 19 bases separating them. CDR3 DNA: TGTGCCAGCAGGCCCCTGAAAGGCGGGAAGTCCTACGAGCAGTACTTC. Translating it yields CASRPLKGGKSYEQYF.

The gene calls are TRBV14 and TRBJ2-5; D might be TRBD2 (7 bases). The CDR3 extends over 18 amino acids. Trimming removed 4 bases at V and 1 base at J, with 22 bases between. Looked up from germline, CDR1 is SGHDN and CDR2 is FVKESK. CDR3 loop: CASSRRGGAGASQETQYF. CDR3 bases: TGTGCCAGCAGCCGCCGCGGGGGCGCGGGGGCTTCCCAAGAGACCCAGTACTTC.

The chain couples TRBV28 to TRBJ2-2; D is undetermined. The CDR3 length is 12 residues. The V and J ends lost 7 bases and 3 bases respectively, with 6 bases between them. Germline lookup yields CDR1 MDHEN and CDR2 SYDVKM. The CDR3 coding sequence is TGTGCCAGCATTCGAGACACCGGGGAGCTGTTTTTT. Amino acids: CASIRDTGELFF.

In DNA form, the CDR3 reads TGCGCCAGCCGGCCCTTCCTGGGGGGCACAGATACGCAGTATTTT. Residues: CASRPFLGGTDTQYF. The rearrangement joins TRBV5-1 to TRBJ2-3, with D perhaps assigned TRBD1 or TRBD2 (5 bases each). V was pared by 7 bases and J by 1 base, with 16 bases between. There are 15 residues in the CDR3. Germline lookup yields CDR1 SGHRS and CDR2 YFSETQ.

The V call is TRBV11-2, the J call TRBJ2-1; 8 bases are shared with TRBD1. V lost 5 bases, J lost 8 bases, and 8 bases stayed unmatched. The germline V gene encodes CDR1 SGHAT and CDR2 FQNNGV. The CDR3 spans 14 residues. In DNA form, the CDR3 reads TGTGCCAGCAGCCCGAAGATACAGGGGGATGAGCAGTTCTTC. Its protein product is CASSPKIQGDEQFF.

J is TRBJ2-4 and V is TRBV2, with D perhaps matching TRBD1 (6 bases). This CDR3 has 15 residues. Trimming took off 4 bases at V and 0 bases at J, with 10 bases between the two ends. Germline values: CDR1 SNHLY, CDR2 FYNNEI. CDR3 in DNA: TGTGCCAGCAGTGTACAGGGAATAGCCAAAAACATTCAGTACTTC. Translating gives CASSVQGIAKNIQYF.